Below are 30 T cell receptor beta chains sequenced from a single sample in a study of spatial heterogeneity in lung cancer. Stated time point: sample taken at primary tumor resection. The sequenced material consisted of unsorted whole RNA from tumor, nontumor lung or frozen PBMC. In TCRdb, the 5' RACE reads were re-called with MiXCR into one record per CDR3 protein. Among approximately 40,000 distinct CDR3 sequences listed, approximately 5.2% were seen once. The sample in question was PBMCs, obtained at surgery. The receptors shown here come from a female donor with early-stage non-small cell lung cancer.

Points on this clonotype: At one boundary the junction diverges from the germline segment, which might be a read error. CDR3 bases: TGTACCAGCAGCCCCGGGGCCCAAGAGACCCAGTACTTC. As protein: CTSSPGAQETQYF. This rearrangement joins TRBV7-3 to TRBJ2-5; D could derive from TRBD1 or TRBD2 (5 bases each). Germline lookup yields CDR1 SGHTA and CDR2 FQGTGA. This CDR3 contains 13 residues.

This clonotype was counted between two and nine times. V usage is TRBV7-9 and J usage is TRBJ2-5, with D unclear. There are 13 residues in the CDR3. V was trimmed by 2 bases and J by 2 bases, leaving 6 bases between them. Germline values: CDR1 SEHNR, CDR2 FQNEAQ (reference sequence). DNA of the CDR3: TGTGCCAGCAGCTTAAGTGAGCAAGAGACCCAGTACTTC. Protein product: CASSLSEQETQYF.

Ten or more counts support this clonotype. The chain combines TRBV6-2 or TRBV6-3 with TRBJ2-2; 7 nucleotides align to TRBD1. CDR1 and CDR2 (germline): MNHEY, SVGEGT. The CDR3 runs 16 residues. J lost 2 bases, V lost 5 bases, and 8 bases had no gene match. CDR3: CASSRPGQKNTGELFF. In nucleotides, the CDR3 is TGTGCCAGCAGTAGACCGGGACAGAAAAACACCGGGGAGCTGTTTTTT.

This clonotype qualifies as medium-sized. This chain uses TRBV28 with TRBJ1-6; TRBD1 aligns across 10 bases. The CDR3 sequence is 15 residues long. V was pared by 6 bases and J by 9 bases, with 8 bases of the junction left unmatched. Per the germline V gene, CDR1 is MDHEN and CDR2 is SYDVKM. This CDR3 reads CASSPPGQGSSPLHF. The CDR3, as DNA: TGTGCCAGCAGCCCTCCGGGACAGGGGTCTTCACCCCTCCACTTT.

This clonotype was detected only a few times. J is TRBJ1-2 and V is TRBV5-5; the D gene is possibly TRBD1 (5 bases). Trimming took 2 bases from V and 9 from J, leaving 14 bases between them. The CDR3 has 13 amino acids. Germline V gene lookup returns CDR1 SGHKS and CDR2 YYEKEE (reference sequence). The CDR3, as DNA: TGTGCCAGCAGCTTAGCTGGGGCAGGCCGCTACACCTTC. This gives the protein CASSLAGAGRYTF.

This clonotype was observed a handful of times. The V call is TRBV11-2, the J call TRBJ2-3, with 8 bases lining up with TRBD2. V lost 3 bases, J lost 2 bases, and 7 bases stayed unmatched. CDR1 and CDR2 (germline): SGHAT, FQNNGV. CDR3 length: 16 amino acids. The CDR3 sequence: CASSLQSGGATDTQYF. CDR3 DNA sequence: TGTGCCAGCAGCTTGCAAAGCGGGGGCGCCACAGATACGCAGTATTTT.

This clonotype turned up a few times. The chain is built from TRBV18 and TRBJ2-7, with 9 bases fitting TRBD1. CDR3 length: 13 residues. The V gene end was trimmed by 6 bases and the J gene end by 6 bases; junction bases not matched to a gene: 6. Looked up from germline, CDR1 is KGHSH and CDR2 is LQKENI. CDR3 loop: CASSLDRGSEQYF. The CDR3 coding sequence is TGTGCCAGCTCCCTGGACAGGGGATCCGAGCAGTACTTC.

This clonotype came up many times. V and J are TRBV9 and TRBJ2-2; TRBD2 is a possible D gene (5 bases). From germline, CDR1 is SGDLS and CDR2 YYNGEE. V dropped 4 bases and J dropped 2 bases, with 15 bases sitting between them. The CDR3 runs 16 residues. In nucleotides, the CDR3 is TGTGCCAGCAGCCCTCCAGGAGGCCGAAACACCGGGGAGCTGTTTTTT. This encodes CASSPPGGRNTGELFF.

This clonotype was seen ten or more times. V and J are TRBV7-9 and TRBJ1-6; no firm D call. The CDR3 has 14 amino acids. The germline V gene has CDR1 SEHNR and CDR2 FQNEAQ (reference sequence). Deletions cut 5 bases from V and 13 bases from J, with 18 bases between. The CDR3 sequence: CASSPLLQGSPLHF. CDR3 coding DNA: TGTGCCAGCAGCCCGCTACTACAAGGCTCCCCCCTCCACTTT. The entire variable domain, with the rest obtained from reference TRBV7-9 and TRBJ1-6, is as follows: DTGVSQNPRHKITKRGQNVTFRCDPISEHNRLYWYRQTLGQGPEFLTYFQNEAQLEKSRLLSDRFSAERPKGSFSTLEIQRTEQGDSAMYLCASSPLLQGSPLHFGNGTRLTVT.

This clonotype was detected many times. This chain connects TRBV29-1 to TRBJ2-2, with D perhaps matching TRBD1 or TRBD2 (5 bases each). V was shortened by 6 bases and J by 7 bases, with 12 bases between the two germline ends. Germline loops: CDR1 SQVTM, CDR2 ANQGSEA. The CDR3 has 12 residues. CDR3 nucleotide sequence: TGCAGCGTGGGCTATGGGGGCGGGGAGCTGTTTTTT. This encodes CSVGYGGGELFF.

V is TRBV11-3 and J is TRBJ1-5; D unclear. The germline V gene encodes CDR1 SGHNT and CDR2 YENEEA. Trimming stripped 3 bases from V and 0 bases from J, with 24 bases between. The CDR3 is 20 amino acids. The CDR3, as DNA: TGTGCCAGCAGCTTTGTCAATCCGGCAGAGACAAAATATAGCAATCAGCCCCAGCATTTT. Translated, it gives CASSFVNPAETKYSNQPQHF.

In this sample, this clonotype is medium-sized. The chain links TRBV21-1 to TRBJ2-7; TRBD1, the table's D call, was not compared with the DNA. TRBV21-1 is a pseudogene locus. There are 17 residues in the CDR3. The CDR3 nucleotides are TGTGCCAGCAGCAAAGGATTAAGGGGACGTGGAAGCTCCGAGCAGTACTTC. Amino acids: CASSKGLRGRGSSEQYF.

The chain couples TRBV7-9 to TRBJ2-3; D not resolved. The CDR3 runs 15 residues. V shed 5 bases and J shed 2 bases, with 14 bases lying between them. From germline, CDR1 is SEHNR and CDR2 FQNEAQ (reference sequence). CDR3 loop: CASSPPGVSTDTQYF. CDR3 DNA: TGTGCCAGCAGCCCCCCTGGTGTGTCCACAGATACGCAGTATTTT.

V gene TRBV6-2 or TRBV6-3 combines with J gene TRBJ1-5, with 9 bases fitting TRBD1. The CDR3 is 16 amino acids. V was clipped by 6 bases and J by 4 bases; unmatched bases: 10. Germline CDR1 is MNHEY and CDR2 is SVGEGT. CDR3 in DNA: TGTGCCAGCAGACAAGAGGGACAGGGCAAGAATCAGCCCCAGCATTTT. Its translation: CASRQEGQGKNQPQHF.

This clonotype has just a few counts. The genes are TRBV5-1 and TRBJ2-7, with 7 bases matching TRBD1. The CDR3 extends over 14 amino acids. The germline CDR1 and CDR2 sequences are SGHRS and YFSETQ. V gave up 4 bases and J gave up 5 bases; unmatched junction bases: 9. This chain's CDR3 is CASSLRQGLDEQYF. CDR3 coding DNA: TGCGCCAGCAGCCTCCGACAGGGCCTCGACGAGCAGTACTTC.

This clonotype appeared a few times. This chain connects TRBV15 to TRBJ2-6; possibly TRBD1 or TRBD2 for D (5 bases each). Germline V gene lookup returns CDR1 LNHNV and CDR2 YYDKDF (reference sequence). The V end lost 0 bases, the J end lost 9 bases, and 12 bases lay between the germline ends. This CDR3 is 15 amino acids long. In DNA, the CDR3 is TGTGCCACCAGCAGAGACCCCGGGACCGGCAACGTCCTGACTTTC. This translates into CATSRDPGTGNVLTF.

This clonotype was detected many times. The chain employs TRBV21-1 and TRBJ1-2; the DNA was not compared with TRBD1, the D call given in the table. TRBV21-1 is deemed a pseudogene. The CDR3 has 14 residues. The CDR3 nucleotides read TGTGCCAGCAGCGGGCGGATACCAGACTATGGCTACACCTTC. It translates to CASSGRIPDYGYTF.

This clonotype was seen repeatedly, ten times or more. CDR3 loop: CASSPGTGLTEAFF. DNA for the CDR3: TGTGCCAGCAGTCCGGGGACAGGGCTCACTGAAGCTTTCTTT. This chain uses TRBV28 with TRBJ1-1; 9 bases match TRBD1. Germline assignment: CDR1 MDHEN and CDR2 SYDVKM. The length of the CDR3 is 14 residues. J gave up 4 bases and V 5 bases, and 5 bases lay outside the gene matches.

This clonotype was counted at least ten times. The chain links TRBV2 to TRBJ1-1, with a weak D call TRBD1 (5 bases). Germline lookup yields CDR1 SNHLY and CDR2 FYNNEI. CDR3 length: 14 amino acids. The V end lost 3 bases, the J end lost 5 bases, and 13 bases lay between the germline ends. The CDR3 sequence is CASSEEGLGTEAFF. The CDR3 coding sequence is TGTGCCAGCAGTGAGGAGGGGCTGGGGACTGAAGCTTTCTTT.

The sample holds many counts of this clonotype. The chain recombines TRBV6-1 with TRBJ2-5; D is ambiguous. V was trimmed by 6 bases and J by 2 bases, leaving 4 bases between them. CDR3 length equals 11 residues. Looked up from germline, CDR1 is MNHNS and CDR2 is SASEGT. The CDR3 coding sequence is TGTGCCAGCAGCAAGCAAGAGACCCAGTACTTC. Translating gives CASSKQETQYF.

This clonotype was counted many times. The gene calls are TRBV5-6 and TRBJ2-5, with 10 bases identical to TRBD1. There are 14 residues in the CDR3. V dropped 2 bases and J dropped 5; count of bases not matched to a gene: 3. Germline V gene data show CDR1 as SGHDT and CDR2 as YYEEEE. CDR3 coding DNA: TGTGCCAGCAGCTTAGACAGGGGGCCGGAGACCCAGTACTTC. This translates into CASSLDRGPETQYF.

This clonotype was recorded many times. The V and J genes are TRBV20-1 and TRBJ1-1, with D unresolved. The CDR3 extends over 13 amino acids. The germline gives CDR1 DFQATT, CDR2 SNEGSKA (reference sequence). Trimming left V 6 bases short and J 4 bases short, with 15 bases between. CDR3 DNA sequence: TGCAGTGCGCCGAAGGGTAAGGGCACTGAAGCTTTCTTT. It specifies CSAPKGKGTEAFF.

This clonotype was counted many times. The V call is TRBV7-3, the J call TRBJ2-1; TRBD1 matches at 7 bases. The CDR3 has 14 amino acids. V shed 5 bases and J 11 bases; nucleotides not matched to a gene: 12. The germline V gene encodes CDR1 SGHTA and CDR2 FQGTGA. CDR3 in amino acids: CASSKDRKMPKQFF. The CDR3 coding sequence is TGTGCCAGCAGCAAGGACAGGAAGATGCCCAAGCAGTTCTTC.

This clonotype was counted at least ten times. V is TRBV28 and J is TRBJ1-2; 8 nucleotides align to TRBD1. CDR1 and CDR2 from the germline V gene are MDHEN and SYDVKM. CDR3 length: 14 amino acids. J lost 5 bases, V lost 2 bases, and 4 bases had no gene match. CDR3 amino acids: CASSLTQGAYGYTF. In DNA form, the CDR3 reads TGTGCCAGCAGTTTAACGCAGGGGGCATATGGCTACACCTTC.

This clonotype appeared many times. The chain links TRBV7-9 to TRBJ2-2; D ambiguous. Per germline, CDR1 SEHNR and CDR2 FQNEAQ (reference sequence). The CDR3 extends over 15 amino acids. V lost 3 bases and J lost 5, with 13 bases in between. In nucleotides, the CDR3 is TGTGCCAGCAGCTTCCGTGTTGGCGGAACCGGGGAGCTGTTTTTT. Its protein is CASSFRVGGTGELFF.

The table lists this clonotype with a few counts. The chain combines TRBV7-6 with TRBJ2-5; 13 nucleotides agree with TRBD2. The CDR3 is 15 amino acids. Germline-derived CDR1 and CDR2 are SGHVS and FNYEAQ. After removal of 4 bases from V and 5 bases from J, the junction contained 4 bases not matched to a gene. The chain's CDR3 is CASSSSTSGRETQYF. The CDR3 DNA sequence: TGTGCCAGCAGCTCGTCGACTAGCGGGAGGGAGACCCAGTACTTC.

This clonotype has a count of ten or more. The V call is TRBV20-1, the J call TRBJ1-3; D remains unclear. The CDR3 sequence is 11 residues long. CDR1 and CDR2 from the germline V gene are DFQATT and SNEGSKA (reference sequence). Between the trimmed V and J ends, which lost 3 bases and 4 bases, there was a span of 4 bases. Here the CDR3 reads CSARFGNTIYF. The CDR3 region has the DNA TGCAGTGCTAGGTTCGGAAACACCATATATTTT.

This clonotype was observed at least ten times. The rearrangement uses TRBV18 and TRBJ2-7; D uncertain. The CDR3 has 14 residues. Trimming removed 3 bases at V and 4 bases at J, with 13 bases between. The V gene's germline CDR1 is KGHSH and CDR2 LQKENI. CDR3: CASSPPELPYEQYF. Here the CDR3 DNA reads TGTGCCAGCTCACCCCCGGAGCTACCTTACGAGCAGTACTTC.

This clonotype has ten or more counts. The V gene is TRBV5-1, the J gene TRBJ1-2, with a weak D call TRBD1 (5 bases). Germline assignment: CDR1 SGHRS and CDR2 YFSETQ. The V and J ends lost 0 bases and 1 base respectively, with 10 bases between them. The CDR3 spans 15 residues. The CDR3 region is CASSLEVDSNYGYTF. The CDR3, as DNA: TGCGCCAGCAGCTTGGAGGTCGACAGTAACTATGGCTACACCTTC.

The sample holds many counts of this clonotype. This chain's CDR3 is CASSSYNEQFF. In DNA, the CDR3 is TGCGCCAGCAGCTCCTACAATGAGCAGTTCTTC. The V gene is TRBV5-1, the J gene TRBJ2-1; D uncertain. The V gene lost 3 bases and the J gene lost 2 bases, with 0 bases spanning the gap. Germline V gives CDR1 SGHRS, CDR2 YFSETQ. This CDR3 contains 11 residues.